A single sample is the source of the 21 T cell receptor beta chains below, sequenced in a study of technical replicates of blood from a handful of donors. The assay was immunoSEQ multiplex PCR, and TCRdb's table has in-frame clones only and misses some. Of approximately 81,000 clones listed, around four fifths were seen once; the top ten hold 3.5% to 4%. The sample was PBMCs. Source of these receptors: a human donor in good health. Some clones in this sample may be carry-over from other donors' samples.

This sequence joins TRBV7-3 and TRBJ2-5, with 9 bases fitting TRBD1. Trimming took 5 bases from V and 9 from J; bases not matched to a gene: 16. The CDR3 length is 16 residues. Germline CDR1 and CDR2: SGHTA and FQGTGA. CDR3 amino acids: CASSPRPGQGPQAQYF. In DNA form, the CDR3 reads TGTGCCAGCAGCCCAAGGCCGGGACAGGGACCTCAGGCCCAGTACTTC.

The gene calls are TRBV6-1 and TRBJ1-3; D unclear. Germline CDR1 and CDR2: MNHNS and SASEGT. The CDR3 extends over 14 amino acids. The germline V and J ends were trimmed by 4 bases and 0 bases, with 7 bases remaining between them. The CDR3 DNA reads TGTGCCAGCAGTGGCTATAACTCTGGAAACACCATATATTTT. Translated, it gives CASSGYNSGNTIYF.

This clone was observed a handful of times. The CDR3 coding sequence is TGTGCCAGCAGCGTAGTGCCGACTTACGACACCGGGGAGCTGTTTTTT. Translated: CASSVVPTYDTGELFF. V is TRBV9 and J is TRBJ2-2; D call uncertain. The V gene's germline CDR1 is SGDLS and CDR2 YYNGEE. The CDR3 is made up of 16 amino acids. The V end lost 0 bases, the J end lost 3 bases, and 12 bases lay between the germline ends.

The CDR3: CASSNRDGQPQHF. As DNA, the CDR3 is TGTGCCAGCAGTAACAGGGATGGTCAGCCCCAGCATTTT. The J gene is TRBJ1-5, the V gene TRBV6-5; a weak D match, TRBD1 (6 bases). CDR1 is MNHEY and CDR2 is SVGAGI in the germline V gene. There are 13 residues in the CDR3. V lost 5 bases and J lost 6, with 11 bases in between.

J is TRBJ2-7 and V is TRBV18, with D perhaps TRBD1 (6 bases). V lost 2 bases and J lost 4, with 12 bases in between. The CDR3 contains 14 residues. Germline V CDR1 and CDR2: KGHSH, LQKENI. The CDR3 bases are TGTGCCAGCTCACCAAGGCAGGGGACGTACGAGCAGTACTTC. Protein product: CASSPRQGTYEQYF.

The gene calls are TRBV11-2 and TRBJ1-6, with TRBD1 matching 7 bases. Germline loops: CDR1 SGHAT, CDR2 FQNNGV. Trimming removed 4 bases from V and 7 bases from J; junction bases left unmatched: 16. This CDR3 has 18 amino acids. Written as DNA, the CDR3 is TGTGCCAGCAGCTCTCACACGAAGACAGGGAGATTGAATTCACCCCTCCACTTT. It encodes CASSSHTKTGRLNSPLHF.

V usage is TRBV6-5 and J usage is TRBJ1-5; tentative D call: TRBD1 (6 bases). The V gene lost 6 bases and the J gene lost 0 bases, with 12 bases spanning the gap. CDR1 is MNHEY, CDR2 SVGAGI, per germline. The CDR3 loop spans 15 amino acids. CDR3 loop: CASSLGTPSNQPQHF. DNA for the CDR3: TGTGCCAGCAGCCTCGGGACACCTAGCAATCAGCCCCAGCATTTT.

V is TRBV25-1 and J is TRBJ1-2; D is unresolved. Trimming shortened V by 1 base and J by 3 bases, and 6 bases separated the two germline ends. This CDR3 is 13 amino acids long. Germline CDR1 reads MGHDK; CDR2 reads SYGVNS. The DNA for the CDR3 is TGTGCCAGCAGTGAATGGGGAGACTATGGCTACACCTTC. Its protein product is CASSEWGDYGYTF.

The rearrangement uses TRBV5-1 and TRBJ2-1; a weak D match, TRBD2 (6 bases). This CDR3 has 13 residues. Trimming stripped 4 bases from V and 10 bases from J, with 15 bases between. Germline V lookup: CDR1 SGHRS, CDR2 YFSETQ. In DNA form, the CDR3 reads TGCGCCAGCAGCGGGGGACTTGCGCACGAGCAGTTCTTC. It is translated as CASSGGLAHEQFF.

The chain uses TRBV7-8 and TRBJ2-5, with D perhaps TRBD2 (5 bases). This CDR3 contains 14 residues. From germline, CDR1 is SGHVS and CDR2 FQNEAQ. The V end was cut by 6 bases, the J end by 3 bases, with 14 bases between. The CDR3, as DNA: TGTGCCAGCAGGCAAGCGGCTATGGAAGAGACCCAGTACTTC. Encoded protein: CASRQAAMEETQYF.

This chain connects TRBV18 to TRBJ1-6, with D unclear. The CDR3 loop spans 15 amino acids. CDR1 is KGHSH, CDR2 LQKENI, per germline. Deletions cut 3 bases from V and 0 bases from J, with 6 bases between. The CDR3 reads CASSPASSYNSPLHF. The CDR3, as DNA: TGTGCCAGCTCACCCGCGAGCTCCTATAATTCACCCCTCCACTTT.

CDR3 protein: CASSLQETQYF. As DNA, the CDR3 is TGCGCCAGCAGCCTCCAAGAGACCCAGTACTTC. The V call is TRBV5-1, the J call TRBJ2-5; no clear D gene. Germline V gene sequence: CDR1 SGHRS, CDR2 YFSETQ. Trimming left V 4 bases short and J 1 base short, with 2 bases between. The CDR3 contains 11 residues.

This chain uses TRBV2 with TRBJ1-4; no reliable D call. Deletions cut 8 bases from V and 0 bases from J, with 13 bases between. Germline-derived CDR1 and CDR2 are SNHLY and FYNNEI. The CDR3 consists of 15 residues. The CDR3 nucleotides are TGTGCCAGCGGCTGGGGAGTCGCAACTAATGAAAAACTGTTTTTT. This encodes CASGWGVATNEKLFF.

The V and J genes are TRBV10-3 and TRBJ2-3; tentatively, D is TRBD1 (6 bases). Between the trimmed V and J ends, which lost 8 bases and 4 bases, there was a span of 13 bases. Germline V lookup: CDR1 ENHRY, CDR2 SYGVKD. This CDR3 comprises 13 residues. The CDR3 coding sequence is TGTGCCATCGGCCAGGGGTCGGCAGATACGCAGTATTTT. As protein: CAIGQGSADTQYF.

The gene calls are TRBV5-8 and TRBJ2-3, with 10 bases that match TRBD1. This CDR3 spans 17 amino acids. Germline values: CDR1 SGHTS, CDR2 YDEGEE. V was pared by 4 bases and J by 2 bases, with 10 bases of the junction left unmatched. CDR3 sequence reads: CASSRISGTGVTDTQYF. CDR3 in DNA: TGTGCCAGCAGCCGGATTTCCGGGACAGGGGTCACAGATACGCAGTATTTT. Full variable domain (missing parts from reference TRBV5-8 and TRBJ2-3): EAGVTQSPTHLIKTRGQQATLRCSPISGHTSVYWYQQALGLGLQFLLWYDEGEERNRGNFPPRFSGRQFPNYSSELNVNALELEDSALYLCASSRISGTGVTDTQYFGPGTRLTVL.

The rearrangement links TRBV15 to TRBJ1-2, with 7 bases that match TRBD1. Germline CDR1 reads LNHNV; CDR2 reads YYDKDF (reference sequence). The J segment lost 2 bases and the V segment lost 3 bases, leaving 6 bases of the junction unmatched. The CDR3 consists of 15 residues. CDR3 coding DNA: TGTGCCACCAGCAGGATCTTGGGACAGAACTATGGCTACACCTTC. Translated: CATSRILGQNYGYTF.

The chain is built from TRBV7-2 and TRBJ2-3; 8 positions agree with TRBD2. The CDR3 loop spans 16 amino acids. J lost 2 bases, V lost 5 bases, and 9 bases had no gene match. CDR1 is SGHTA, CDR2 FQGNSA, per germline. The CDR3 region has the DNA TGTGCCAGCAGCGCGCTAGCGGGCAGAATCACAGATACGCAGTATTTT. It yields the protein CASSALAGRITDTQYF.

The J gene is TRBJ2-1, the V gene TRBV5-4, with 10 bases fitting TRBD1. With 5 bases clipped from V and 10 bases from J, the junction kept 12 bases outside the gene matches. The CDR3 has 15 residues. Germline V gene sequence: CDR1 SGHNT, CDR2 YYREEE (reference sequence). The CDR3: CASSIPGQGIGEQFF. CDR3 nucleotide sequence: TGTGCCAGCAGTATTCCGGGACAGGGGATCGGGGAGCAGTTCTTC. The full variable domain, in which reference TRBV5-4 and TRBJ2-1 provide the parts outside the CDR3, is ETGVTQSPTHLIKTRGQQVTLRCSSQSGHNTVSWYQQALGQGPQFIFQYYREEENGRGNFPPRFSGLQFPNYSSELNVNALELDDSALYLCASSIPGQGIGEQFFGPGTRLTVL.

This clone is judged medium-sized (0.01 to 0.1%). The chain joins TRBV27 to TRBJ2-2, with 12 bases lining up with TRBD1. V was clipped by 6 bases and J by 7 bases; unmatched bases: 12. This CDR3 is 17 amino acids long. The germline CDR1 and CDR2 sequences are MNHEY and SMNVEV (reference sequence). The CDR3 spells CASSQTGTGGYGGELFF. CDR3 bases: TGTGCCAGCAGCCAAACCGGGACAGGGGGCTACGGCGGGGAGCTGTTTTTT.

The J gene is TRBJ1-2, the V gene TRBV13, with D perhaps TRBD1 (6 bases). V was clipped by 3 bases and J by 0 bases, with 11 bases between them. The CDR3 extends over 15 amino acids. CDR1 and CDR2 from the germline V gene are PRHDT and FYEKMQ (reference sequence). In DNA, the CDR3 is TGTGCCAGCAGCTTTACAGGGAGAACTAACTATGGCTACACCTTC. Protein product: CASSFTGRTNYGYTF.

The chain couples TRBV29-1 to TRBJ2-3; 11 bases match TRBD2. Losses at the gene ends were 5 bases for V and 7 bases for J; bases not matched to a gene: 14. The CDR3 sequence is 16 residues long. Germline V lookup: CDR1 SQVTM, CDR2 ANQGSEA. The CDR3 DNA sequence: TGCAGCGTTTCCCCCCATGGTAGCGGGGGGGCTAATACGCAGTATTTT. This codes for CSVSPHGSGGANTQYF.